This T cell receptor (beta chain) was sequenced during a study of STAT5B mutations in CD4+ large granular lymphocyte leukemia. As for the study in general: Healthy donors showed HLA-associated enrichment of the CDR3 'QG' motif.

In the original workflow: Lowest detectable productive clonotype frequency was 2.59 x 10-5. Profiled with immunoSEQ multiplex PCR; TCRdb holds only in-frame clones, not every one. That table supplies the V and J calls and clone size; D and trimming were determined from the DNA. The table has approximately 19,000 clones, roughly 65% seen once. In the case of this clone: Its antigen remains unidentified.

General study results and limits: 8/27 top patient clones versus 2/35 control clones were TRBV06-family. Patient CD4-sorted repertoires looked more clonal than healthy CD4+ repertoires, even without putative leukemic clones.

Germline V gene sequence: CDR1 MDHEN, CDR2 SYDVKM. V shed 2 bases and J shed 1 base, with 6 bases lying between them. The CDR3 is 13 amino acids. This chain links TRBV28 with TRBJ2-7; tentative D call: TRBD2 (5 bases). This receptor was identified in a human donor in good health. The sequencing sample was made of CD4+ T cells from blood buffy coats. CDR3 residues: CASSLEGSYEQYF. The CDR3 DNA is TGTGCCAGCAGTTTAGAGGGATCCTACGAGCAGTACTTC.